These 4 T cell receptor beta chains share one sample of origin, sequenced in a study of PD-L1 blockade in urothelial cancer. Time point defined: pretreatment peripheral blood. Measured with immunoSEQ multiplex PCR; TCRdb has only the in-frame clones, and not every one. The data hold some 56,000 clones, with over 75% observed a single time. Specimen: PBMCs, collected around atezolizumab (anti-PD-L1) treatment. These receptors all stem from a man aged 65-85 years with urothelial cancer.

The genes are TRBV5-4 and TRBJ2-3; 10 nucleotides align to TRBD2. The trim removed 4 bases at V and 2 bases at J, leaving 4 bases unmatched. The CDR3 spans 15 residues. Germline assignment: CDR1 SGHNT and CDR2 YYREEE (reference sequence). The CDR3 loop is CASSPSGRVTDTQYF. For the CDR3, the DNA is TGTGCCAGCAGCCCCAGCGGGAGGGTCACAGATACGCAGTATTTT.

The chain links TRBV6-4 to TRBJ2-1; 11 nucleotides align to TRBD1. The CDR3 extends over 16 amino acids. Germline V gene sequence: CDR1 MRHNA, CDR2 SNTAGT. Trimming removed 1 base from V and 6 bases from J; junction bases left unmatched: 5. The CDR3 nucleotides read TGTGCCAGCAGTGACTTACCTGGGACAGGGGGCAATGAGCAGTTCTTC. Amino acids: CASSDLPGTGGNEQFF.

This clone was observed a few times. The rearrangement uses TRBV30 and TRBJ2-1, with D possibly TRBD2 on 8 matching bases. The CDR3 contains 17 residues. Looked up from germline, CDR1 is GTSNPN and CDR2 is SVGIG (reference sequence). Trimming stripped 4 bases from V and 0 bases from J, with 19 bases between. The CDR3 spells CAWTQGVLAGSYNEQFF. The CDR3, as DNA: TGTGCCTGGACCCAGGGGGTGCTAGCGGGCTCCTACAATGAGCAGTTCTTC.

The CDR3 coding sequence is TGTGCCAGCAGTTTACAGTCAGCAACTAATGAAAAACTGTTTTTT. Its protein is CASSLQSATNEKLFF. The chain links TRBV27 to TRBJ1-4, with D uncertain. This CDR3 has 15 residues. The germline V gene has CDR1 MNHEY and CDR2 SMNVEV (reference sequence). The V end lost 2 bases, the J end lost 0 bases, and 7 bases lay between the germline ends.